The rows below give T cell receptor beta chains drawn from one sample of a study of control samples from healthy donors and cancer patients. Libraries were prepared by immunoSEQ multiplex PCR; TCRdb keeps only in-frame clonotypes and omits some of them. Here the sample spans 70,000 or so clones, around 82% being singletons. The sequenced material came from blood. The receptors stem from a man aged 45-60 years in good health. Both conserved end residues are part of each CDR3. Only some rows state a clone size, as once, few, many or a class for expanded clones.

clone_size j_call v_call cdr3_aa
few TRBJ2-7 TRBV10-3 CAISEIKGVRAYEQYF
NA TRBJ2-2 TRBV19 CASSRTTGELFF
NA TRBJ1-1 TRBV5-1 CASRPGTPNTEAFF
NA TRBJ1-6 TRBV9 CASSVEPGSPLHF
NA TRBJ2-1 TRBV6-5 CASTHIGTTNNEQFF
NA TRBJ2-2 TRBV5-1 CASSPLTSTPGELFF
NA TRBJ1-5 TRBV28 CASRLGRGSNQPQHF
NA TRBJ1-5 TRBV2 CASLLQGGVTEQPQHF
NA TRBJ1-1 TRBV25-1 CASSDPDRGYTEAFF
NA TRBJ2-5 TRBV27 CASRSGQGAGETQYF
NA TRBJ1-2 TRBV11-2 CASSSSGGTGYTF
few TRBJ1-2 TRBV4-1 CASSQEFGANYGYTF
NA TRBJ1-1 TRBV7-2 CASRPRQGMNTEAFF
NA TRBJ2-3 TRBV7-2 CASSPGGARGDTQYF
once TRBJ1-4 TRBV9 CASSAGQTNEKLFF
few TRBJ1-4 TRBV15 CATGRGQANEKLFF
NA TRBJ2-6 TRBV5-6 CASSPRPRVPTGANVLTF
NA TRBJ2-1 TRBV19 CASSPTGWNEQFF
NA TRBJ1-1 TRBV9 CASSVAHGANTEAFF
NA TRBJ2-5 TRBV7-7 CASNPSEERQETQYF
few TRBJ2-7 TRBV6-1 CASSEQGQLPTYEQYF
NA TRBJ2-7 TRBV5-1 CASSLNYEQYF
few TRBJ1-3 TRBV7-3 CASSLTAGSGNTIYF
NA TRBJ2-2 TRBV5-4 CASSLVFAPELFF
NA TRBJ2-7 TRBV27 CASSGRGPPYEQYF
once TRBJ2-5 TRBV7-2 CASSSGLAGGPGETQYF
NA TRBJ2-5 TRBV7-9 CASSTQGERETQYF
NA TRBJ1-4 TRBV4-1 CASSQIGRWKKLFF
NA TRBJ1-5 TRBV4-3 CASSQDPNGNQPQHF
NA TRBJ1-2 TRBV6-6 CASSSMDRDAYGYTF
NA TRBJ1-2 TRBV24-1 CATHPSNYGYTF
NA TRBJ2-3 TRBV5-1 CASSSTSGRPDTQYF
NA TRBJ2-5 TRBV6-4 CASTSGGSGETQYF
NA TRBJ2-7 TRBV3-1/TRBV3-2 CASSKGLGGGYEQYF
few TRBJ1-5 TRBV5-5 CASSLTGLSNQPQHF
once TRBJ1-5 TRBV9 CASSVGIQGINQPQHF
NA TRBJ2-5 TRBV5-4 CASSLLDTKNQYF
NA TRBJ2-5 TRBV4-3 CASSQAWGGNQETQYF
NA TRBJ1-1 TRBV4-3 CASSHLRSTEAFF
once TRBJ1-3 TRBV5-1 CASSLTPGAGGNTIYF
NA TRBJ1-4 TRBV12-3/TRBV12-4 CASSLAGVEKLFF
NA TRBJ2-5 TRBV4-3 CASSQDVGLGTQYF
NA TRBJ2-7 TRBV7-2 CASSRNDRLSYEQYF
NA TRBJ2-1 TRBV6-1 CASSESGGLEQFF
NA TRBJ1-3 TRBV5-4 CASSLGSRGNTIYF
NA TRBJ2-5 TRBV4-2 CASSQGAQRVLQETQYF
NA TRBJ1-1 TRBV10-3 CAISFRGQVGDTEAFF
few TRBJ1-1 TRBV5-1 CASSIAGAMNTEAFF
NA TRBJ2-3 TRBV29-1 CSSLRGATGTDTQYF
NA TRBJ2-7 TRBV9 CASSVDDTDGTKLKQYF
NA TRBJ1-4 TRBV6-5 CASRRTGYNEKLFF
NA TRBJ1-5 TRBV6-6 CASSPILAQGASQPQHF
NA TRBJ2-3 TRBV5-1 CASSLLRTDTQYF